Below are 26 T cell receptor beta chains sequenced from a single sample in a study of circulating CD8 cells and anti-PD-1 response in melanoma. From live CD3+CD8+TCRalphabeta+ cells, four PD-1 and/or TIGIT subsets were sorted. The QIAseq Immune Repertoire TCR panel built the libraries from roughly 15 ng of total RNA. MiXCR, run by TCRdb on the reads, gives a single entry per CDR3 protein. The sample holds roughly 400 distinct CDR3 sequences, roughly a tenth seen once. The material sequenced was CD8+ T cells from PBMCs, taken at baseline or after one month of anti-PD-1 therapy (not recorded which). The receptors stem from a human donor with melanoma.

By proportion, this clonotype is medium-sized. The chain employs TRBV28 and TRBJ2-2, with no clear D. CDR3 length equals 11 residues. Per germline, CDR1 MDHEN and CDR2 SYDVKM. V lost 5 bases and J 9 bases, leaving 7 bases between the germline ends. The CDR3 bases are TGTGCCAGCAGTCTTGGTCGGGAGCTGTTTTTT. Amino acids: CASSLGRELFF.

To note about this clonotype: Given a much more abundant clone one base away, this may be a read error. The CDR3 DNA reads TGTGCCACCCACTCTCCACGGGACAGTGCCCTCTATGACTACACCTTC. Translated, it gives CATHSPRDSALYDYTF. This chain uses TRBV28 with TRBJ1-2; 7 nucleotides align to TRBD1. CDR3 length: 16 amino acids. Looked up from germline, CDR1 is MDHEN and CDR2 is SYDVKM.

The chain employs TRBV12-3 or TRBV12-4 and TRBJ2-1; tentatively, D is TRBD2 (6 bases). CDR3 length equals 15 residues. Trimming pared 6 bases from V and 12 bases from J, leaving 24 bases between. The CDR3 region has the DNA TGTGCCAGCAGCCTTCTTGCGGGAAGGCCCCATGGGCAGTTCTTC. Protein: CASSLLAGRPHGQFF.

Sample share makes this clonotype medium-sized. This chain joins TRBV30 and TRBJ2-1; 9 bases align to TRBD1. The CDR3 is 14 amino acids. Germline V gene sequence: CDR1 GTSNPN, CDR2 SVGIG (reference sequence). V was pared by 2 bases and J by 4 bases, with 3 bases of the junction left unmatched. The CDR3 nucleotides read TGTGCCTGGAGTTCGGACAGGGGTTACAATGAGCAGTTCTTC. This translates into CAWSSDRGYNEQFF.

This clonotype is classed as medium-sized. The gene calls are TRBV20-1 and TRBJ2-3; no reliable D call. This CDR3 region has 13 residues. The germline V gene has CDR1 DFQATT and CDR2 SNEGSKA (reference sequence). Trimming took 6 bases from V and 6 from J, leaving 16 bases between them. The CDR3: CSAPVEFTDTQYF. CDR3 nucleotides: TGCAGTGCCCCGGTGGAGTTTACGGATACGCAGTATTTT.

By sample share, this clonotype is medium-sized. Relative to the germline gene, one junction end is altered; a read error may explain this. V usage is TRBV27 and J usage is TRBJ1-2, with 8 bases fitting TRBD1. CDR1 and CDR2 from the germline V gene are MNHEY and SMNVEV (reference sequence). The CDR3 totals 13 residues. CDR3 bases: TGTGCCAGCAGTCCCTCCCGGACAGGGCACCCCAGCTTC. This encodes CASSPSRTGHPSF.

This clonotype has a handful of counts. The chain recombines TRBV19 with TRBJ2-5; 7 bases match TRBD1. V was clipped by 10 bases and J by 0 bases; unmatched bases: 11. CDR3 length equals 15 residues. The germline gives CDR1 LNHDA, CDR2 SQIVND (reference sequence). CDR3 sequence: CAIGPGQINQETQYF. The CDR3 bases are TGTGCCATAGGGCCGGGACAGATCAACCAAGAGACCCAGTACTTC.

By share, this clonotype ranks as large. V and J are TRBV28 and TRBJ2-7; 11 bases are shared with TRBD2. The CDR3 covers 15 residues. CDR1 and CDR2 (germline): MDHEN, SYDVKM. The V gene end was trimmed by 6 bases and the J gene end by 5 bases; junction bases not matched to a gene: 9. CDR3 DNA: TGTGCCAGCAGCCGATCCGGACTAGCGGGCGACGAGCAGTACTTC. It yields the protein CASSRSGLAGDEQYF.

Within the sample, this clonotype is medium-sized. The chain is built from TRBV10-3 and TRBJ1-1, with TRBD1 matching 9 bases. This CDR3 contains 14 residues. The V gene's germline CDR1 is ENHRY and CDR2 SYGVKD. With 6 bases clipped from V and 5 bases from J, the junction kept 7 bases outside the gene matches. CDR3 region: CAISLRTGATEAFF. The CDR3 coding sequence is TGTGCCATCAGCCTCCGGACAGGGGCAACTGAAGCTTTCTTT.

In this sample, this clonotype is medium-sized. The chain joins TRBV5-1 to TRBJ1-2, with D perhaps matching TRBD1 (6 bases). CDR1 is SGHRS, CDR2 YFSETQ, per germline. This CDR3 has 13 residues. Trimming left V 4 bases short and J 4 bases short, with 11 bases between. The CDR3 is CASSLDSLYGYTF. The CDR3 DNA is TGCGCCAGCAGCCTGGACAGTCTCTATGGCTACACCTTC.

Sample share makes this clonotype medium-sized. The genes are TRBV27 and TRBJ1-5; no definite D call. V was trimmed by 5 bases and J by 0 bases, leaving 5 bases between them. This CDR3 spans 13 amino acids. Germline-derived CDR1 and CDR2 are MNHEY and SMNVEV (reference sequence). The CDR3 region has the DNA TGTGCCAGCAGTCCCTATAGCAATCAGCCCCAGCATTTT. Translation: CASSPYSNQPQHF.

About this clonotype itself: A much larger clone is a single base away; this may be a read error. The conserved closing phenylalanine or tryptophan is absent in this CDR3, likely reflecting a read error. This chain uses TRBV7-3 with TRBJ2-3; perhaps TRBD2 as D (6 bases). The CDR3 runs 14 residues. CDR1 is SGHTA, CDR2 FQGTGA, per germline. Deletions cut 0 bases from V and 5 bases from J, with 9 bases between. The CDR3 region has the DNA TGTGCCAGCAGCTTAACGGGAGGAAAAGATACGCAGTATCTT. Protein sequence: CASSLTGGKDTQYL.

Judged by abundance, this clonotype is medium-sized. This rearrangement joins TRBV27 to TRBJ2-5, with D hard to call. V was cut by 5 bases and J by 1 base, with 8 bases left in between. CDR1 and CDR2 from the germline V gene are MNHEY and SMNVEV (reference sequence). This CDR3 spans 13 amino acids. CDR3 amino acids: CASSLALQETQYF. DNA for the CDR3: TGTGCCAGCAGTCTCGCCCTCCAAGAGACCCAGTACTTC.

With regard to this clonotype: A much larger clone lies one base from this, so it may be a read error. The rearrangement joins TRBV6-6 to TRBJ2-7; 7 nucleotides match TRBD1. The CDR3 has 15 amino acids. J lost 6 bases, V lost 0 bases, and 8 bases had no gene match. Per the germline V gene, CDR1 is MNHNY and CDR2 is SVGAGI (reference sequence). The CDR3 DNA reads TGTGCCAGCAGTTACTCCGGGACAGAGGGGCTCGAGCAGTACTTC. It translates to CASSYSGTEGLEQYF.

This clonotype is labeled as medium-sized. V usage is TRBV27 and J usage is TRBJ2-2; D unresolved. The CDR3 runs 15 residues. V gave up 2 bases and J gave up 3 bases, with 10 bases separating them. Germline loops: CDR1 MNHEY, CDR2 SMNVEV (reference sequence). CDR3 region: CASSLMAIDTGELFF. As DNA, the CDR3 is TGTGCCAGCAGTTTAATGGCGATTGACACCGGGGAGCTGTTTTTT.

This clonotype is medium-sized in the sample. This chain uses TRBV11-2 with TRBJ2-4; D is possibly TRBD1 or TRBD2 (5 bases each). The length of the CDR3 is 14 residues. Germline values: CDR1 SGHAT, CDR2 FQNNGV. Trimming removed 7 bases from V and 0 bases from J, with 10 bases in between. Here the CDR3 DNA reads TGTGCCAGCATGGGGGAACTAGCCAAAAACATTCAGTACTTC. This sequence encodes CASMGELAKNIQYF.

This clonotype ranks as medium-sized. This rearrangement joins TRBV27 to TRBJ2-5; D is unresolved. Germline-derived CDR1 and CDR2 are MNHEY and SMNVEV (reference sequence). CDR3 size: 15 residues. With 2 bases removed from V and 1 base from J, the gap between germline ends came to 11 bases. CDR3 coding DNA: TGTGCCAGCAGTTTACCGAACGCGGCCCAAGAGACCCAGTACTTC. It yields the protein CASSLPNAAQETQYF.

Concerning this clonotype itself: A much larger clone differs from this one at a single base, so this may be a read error. V and J are TRBV4-3 and TRBJ2-5; D is unresolved. This CDR3 spans 13 amino acids. The V gene lost 11 bases and the J gene lost 4 bases, with 17 bases spanning the gap. CDR1 and CDR2 from the germline V gene are LGHNA and YSLEER. The DNA for the CDR3 is TGCGCCGACGACCGGTTCGTTGGAGAGACCCAGTACTTC. Its translation: CADDRFVGETQYF.

Within the sample, this clonotype is large. This rearrangement joins TRBV6-5 to TRBJ2-7; D uncertain. Trimming removed 7 bases from V and 5 bases from J, with 0 bases in between. Germline lookup yields CDR1 MNHEY and CDR2 SVGAGI. The CDR3 runs 8 residues. In nucleotides, the CDR3 is TGTGCCAGCAACGAGCAGTACTTC. As protein: CASNEQYF.

This clonotype is labeled as medium-sized. The rearrangement uses TRBV6-5 and TRBJ2-7; D may be TRBD1 (6 bases). V was cut by 4 bases and J by 5 bases, with 9 bases left in between. CDR3 size: 12 residues. Looked up from germline, CDR1 is MNHEY and CDR2 is SVGAGI. CDR3 sequence (DNA): TGTGCCAGCAGTTCCAGGGGCGACGAGCAGTACTTC. It specifies CASSSRGDEQYF.

About this clonotype itself: At one boundary the junction diverges from the germline segment, which might be a read error. The chain employs TRBV28 and TRBJ2-3, with a tentative D call TRBD1 (6 bases). The CDR3 extends over 17 amino acids. Germline V gene lookup returns CDR1 MDHEN and CDR2 SYDVKM. The CDR3: CASTQPPWGPSTDTQYF. DNA for the CDR3: TGTGCCAGCACCCAGCCGCCATGGGGGCCTAGCACAGATACGCAGTATTTC.

By sample share, this clonotype is large (0.1 to 1%). The chain links TRBV2 to TRBJ2-2; D ambiguous. V was pared by 6 bases and J by 6 bases, with 17 bases between. The CDR3 extends over 15 amino acids. The germline CDR1 and CDR2 sequences are SNHLY and FYNNEI. The CDR3 loop reads CASSSGKLIPGELFF. Written as DNA, the CDR3 is TGTGCCAGCAGCTCAGGAAAGCTGATTCCCGGGGAGCTGTTTTTT.

This clonotype came up a few times. Here the CDR3 reads CASSSKTGATDTQYF. Here the CDR3 DNA reads TGTGCCAGTAGTAGCAAGACAGGGGCCACAGATACGCAGTATTTT. This chain links TRBV19 with TRBJ2-3; 8 bases line up with TRBD1. The CDR3 consists of 15 residues. The ends lost 4 bases at V and 2 bases at J; junction bases unmatched: 5. The V gene's germline CDR1 is LNHDA and CDR2 SQIVND (reference sequence).

By share, this clonotype ranks as medium-sized. The rearrangement joins TRBV14 to TRBJ1-5; TRBD1 is a possible D gene (5 bases). Germline V CDR1 and CDR2: SGHDN, FVKESK. V lost 1 base to trimming and J lost 6 bases, with 10 bases between them. CDR3 length equals 14 residues. CDR3 protein: CASSQGQGGQPQHF. CDR3 bases: TGTGCCAGCAGCCAAGGCCAGGGCGGTCAGCCCCAGCATTTT.

This clonotype is deemed medium-sized (0.01 to 0.1%). The chain combines TRBV29-1 with TRBJ2-7; D is possibly TRBD1 (5 bases). Trimming cost V 4 bases and J 6 bases, with 13 bases left between them. Germline V gives CDR1 SQVTM, CDR2 ANQGSEA. This CDR3 spans 12 amino acids. CDR3 loop: CSVVQVNSEQYF. The CDR3, as DNA: TGCAGCGTTGTACAGGTGAACTCCGAGCAGTACTTC.

In its sample, this clonotype ranks as hyperexpanded. The CDR3 nucleotides are TGTGCCAGCAGTTTACTAGCGGGAGCCTACGAGCAGTACTTC. It yields the protein CASSLLAGAYEQYF. The rearrangement joins TRBV28 to TRBJ2-7; 10 bases agree with TRBD2. The germline gives CDR1 MDHEN, CDR2 SYDVKM. The length of the CDR3 is 14 residues. After removal of 2 bases from V and 2 bases from J, the junction contained 0 bases not matched to a gene.